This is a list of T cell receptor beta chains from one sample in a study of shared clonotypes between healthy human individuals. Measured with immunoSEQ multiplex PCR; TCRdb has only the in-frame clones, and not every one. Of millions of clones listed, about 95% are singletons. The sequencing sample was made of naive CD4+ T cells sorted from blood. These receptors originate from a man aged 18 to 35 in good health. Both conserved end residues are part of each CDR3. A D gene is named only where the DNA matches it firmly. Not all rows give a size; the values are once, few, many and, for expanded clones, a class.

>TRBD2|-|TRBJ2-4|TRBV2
TGTGCCAGCAGTGAGAGCGGGACTCCATCATTC
CASSESGTPSF
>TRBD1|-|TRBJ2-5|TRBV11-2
TGTGCCAGCAGCCAGGACAGGGTGGGAGAGACCCAGTACTTC
CASSQDRVGETQYF
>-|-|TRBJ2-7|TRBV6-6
TGTGCCAGCAGTTACGAAGGGGGCTACGAGCAGTACTTC
CASSYEGGYEQYF
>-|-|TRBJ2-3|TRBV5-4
TGTGCCAGCAGCCCCCCCACCGGGACATTCAATATGGATACGCAGTATTTT
CASSPPTGTFNMDTQYF
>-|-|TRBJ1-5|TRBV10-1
TGCGCCAGCAGTGCACATACAGGGAAGCGCAATCAGCCCCAGCATTTT
CASSAHTGKRNQPQHF
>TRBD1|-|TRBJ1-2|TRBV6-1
TGTGCCAGCAACCGGGACAGGGGGTCCTATGGCTACACCTTC
CASNRDRGSYGYTF
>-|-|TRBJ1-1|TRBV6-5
TGTGCCAGCAGTTACACACAGGCTATGAACACTGAAGCTTTCTTT
CASSYTQAMNTEAFF
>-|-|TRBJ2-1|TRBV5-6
TGTGCCAGCAGCTTCCCGGACGGAAAGCGGGCCAATGAGCAGTTCTTC
CASSFPDGKRANEQFF
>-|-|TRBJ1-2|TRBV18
TGTGCCAGCTCACCTGGACGGGCGACCTATGGCTACACCTTC
CASSPGRATYGYTF
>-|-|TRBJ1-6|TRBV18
TGTGCCAGCTCACCTCGGAACTCCACCTATAATTCACCCCTCCACTTT
CASSPRNSTYNSPLHF
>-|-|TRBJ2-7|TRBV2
TGTGCCAGCAGTGAGCGTACCGAGCAGTACTTC
CASSERTEQYF
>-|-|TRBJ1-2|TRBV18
TGTGCCAGCTCGCCAGGACAGAACTATGGCTACACCTTC
CASSPGQNYGYTF
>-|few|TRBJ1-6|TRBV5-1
TGCGCCAGCAGCTTGGAAACGCAGGTCTCGAATTCACCCCTCCACTTT
CASSLETQVSNSPLHF
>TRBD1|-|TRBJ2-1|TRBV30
TGTGCCTGGAGCCTCGGGACAGGGGATTACAATGAGCAGTTCTTC
CAWSLGTGDYNEQFF
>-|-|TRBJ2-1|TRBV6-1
TGTGCCTCAAAGCACAGGGCAGGTAATGAGCAGTTCTTC
CASKHRAGNEQFF
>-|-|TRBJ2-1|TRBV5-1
TGCGCCAGCAGCTTGGGAGTTTTTAGCTCCTACAATGAGCAGTTCTTC
CASSLGVFSSYNEQFF
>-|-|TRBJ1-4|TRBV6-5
TGTGCCAGCAGTTACTCGGGCGGTGCAACTAATGAAAAACTGTTTTTT
CASSYSGGATNEKLFF
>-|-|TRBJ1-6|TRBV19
TGTGCCAGTAGTATCCCGGGACATGCGACAATTGGGTATTCACCCCTCCACTTT
CASSIPGHATIGYSPLHF
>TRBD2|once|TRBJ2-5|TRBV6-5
TGTGCCAGCAGTTACGGTACTAGCGGGAGAGAGACCCAGTACTTC
CASSYGTSGRETQYF
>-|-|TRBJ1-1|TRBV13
TGTGCCAGCAGCTTAGAAGGGATGAACACTGAAGCTTTCTTT
CASSLEGMNTEAFF
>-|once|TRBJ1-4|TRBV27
TGTGCCAGCAGTTTCGTCCCGGGGTTTCGTGAAAAACTGTTTTTT
CASSFVPGFREKLFF
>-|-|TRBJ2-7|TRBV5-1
TGCGCCAGCACCAGGGGTGGCAGCTCCTACGAGCAGTACTTC
CASTRGGSSYEQYF
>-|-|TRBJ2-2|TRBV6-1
TGTGCCAGCAGTGAACGAAGGGCGAACACCGGGGAGCTGTTTTTT
CASSERRANTGELFF
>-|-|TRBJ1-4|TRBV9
TGTGCCAGCAGCGTAGGAGGCGGGACTGGACTTAATGAAAAACTGTTTTTT
CASSVGGGTGLNEKLFF
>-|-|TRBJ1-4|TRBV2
TGTGCCAGCAGTGAATCGGCAGGGAGTGGGGAAAAACTGTTTTTT
CASSESAGSGEKLFF
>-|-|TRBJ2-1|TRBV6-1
TGTGCCAGCAGTTTGGACAGAACCAATGAGCAGTTCTTC
CASSLDRTNEQFF
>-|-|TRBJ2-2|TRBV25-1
TGTGCCAGCAGTGTTTCGTCCGGGGAGCTGTTTTTT
CASSVSSGELFF
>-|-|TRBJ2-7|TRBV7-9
TGTGCCAGCAGCGAACAAAACTCCTACGAGCAGTACTTC
CASSEQNSYEQYF
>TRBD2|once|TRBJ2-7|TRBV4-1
TGCGCCAGCAGCCAAGAACCGGGACTAGCGCTCTACGAGCAGTACTTC
CASSQEPGLALYEQYF
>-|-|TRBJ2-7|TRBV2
TGTGCCAGCAGGGACTTCATCGAGCAGTACTTC
CASRDFIEQYF
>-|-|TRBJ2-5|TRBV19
TGTGCCAGTAGGGCGGTCGGGTACCAAGAGACCCAGTACTTC
CASRAVGYQETQYF
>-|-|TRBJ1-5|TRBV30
TGTGCCTGGAGGCAGGCAGGCAGCAATCAGCCCCAGCATTTT
CAWRQAGSNQPQHF
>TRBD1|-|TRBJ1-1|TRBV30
TGTGCCTGGTATCAAAAACCGGGACAGGGGAACACTGAAGCTTTCTTT
CAWYQKPGQGNTEAFF
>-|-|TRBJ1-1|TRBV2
TGTGCCAGCAGGGAGAACACTGAAGCTTTCTTT
CASRENTEAFF
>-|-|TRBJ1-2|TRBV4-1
TGCGCCAGCAGCCAAGATGGCAGCTATGGCTACACCTTC
CASSQDGSYGYTF
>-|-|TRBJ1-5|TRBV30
TGTGCCTGGAGTGTATGGACCCATGGACAGCCCCAGCATTTT
CAWSVWTHGQPQHF
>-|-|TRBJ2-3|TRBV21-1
TGTGCCAGCAGGGGAACAGGGCCCCGCACGACAGATACGCAGTATTTT
CASRGTGPRTTDTQYF
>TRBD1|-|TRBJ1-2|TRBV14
TGTGCCAGCAGCCAAGCATGGCAGGGGGCTTATGGCTACACCTTC
CASSQAWQGAYGYTF
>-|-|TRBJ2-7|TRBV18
TGTGCCAGCTCCCTAGATTGGTCTTTCGAGCAGTACTTC
CASSLDWSFEQYF
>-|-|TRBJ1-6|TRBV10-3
TGTGCCATCAGTTCCTATGGAGGGAATTCACCCCTCCACTTT
CAISSYGGNSPLHF
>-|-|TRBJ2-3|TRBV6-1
TGTGCCAGCAGTGAAGCGACTATCTCTGGCACAGATACGCAGTATTTT
CASSEATISGTDTQYF
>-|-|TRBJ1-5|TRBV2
TGTGCCAGCAGTGAAGAGGGCCATCAGCCCCAGCATTTT
CASSEEGHQPQHF
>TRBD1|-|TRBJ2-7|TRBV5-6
TGTGCCAGCAGCACCTCGGACAGGTCAAGCCACTACGAGCAGTACTTC
CASSTSDRSSHYEQYF
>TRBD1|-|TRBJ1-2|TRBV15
TGTGCCACCAGCAGCCTAGGACAGGCTAACTATGGCTACACCTTC
CATSSLGQANYGYTF
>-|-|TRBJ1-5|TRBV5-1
TGCGCCAGCAGCTCAACGGGAGGGAGCAATCAGCCCCAGCATTTT
CASSSTGGSNQPQHF
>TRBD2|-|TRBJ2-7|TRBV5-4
TGTGCCAGCAGTCACGGGGGGGACTACGAGCAGTACTTC
CASSHGGDYEQYF
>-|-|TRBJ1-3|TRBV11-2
TGTGCCAGCAGCTTAGTACAGGGAGCTGGAAACACCATATATTTT
CASSLVQGAGNTIYF
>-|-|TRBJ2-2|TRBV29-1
TGCAGCGTTAGTTTCTCTCCGGGCGTGGGAGTAACCGGGGAGCTGTTTTTT
CSVSFSPGVGVTGELFF